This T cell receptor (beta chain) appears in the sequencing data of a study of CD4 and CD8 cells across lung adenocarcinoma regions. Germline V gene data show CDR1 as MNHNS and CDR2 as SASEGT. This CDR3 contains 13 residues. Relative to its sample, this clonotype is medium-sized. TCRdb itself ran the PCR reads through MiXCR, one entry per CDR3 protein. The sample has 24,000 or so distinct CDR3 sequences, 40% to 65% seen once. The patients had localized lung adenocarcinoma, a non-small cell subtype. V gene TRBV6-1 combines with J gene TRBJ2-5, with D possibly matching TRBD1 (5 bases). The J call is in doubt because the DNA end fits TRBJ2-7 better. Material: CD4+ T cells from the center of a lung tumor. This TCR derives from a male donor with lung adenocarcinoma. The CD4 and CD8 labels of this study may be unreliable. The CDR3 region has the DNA TGTGCCAGCAGTCCGACGACAGATTACGAGCAGTACTTC. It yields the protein CASSPTTDYEQYF.